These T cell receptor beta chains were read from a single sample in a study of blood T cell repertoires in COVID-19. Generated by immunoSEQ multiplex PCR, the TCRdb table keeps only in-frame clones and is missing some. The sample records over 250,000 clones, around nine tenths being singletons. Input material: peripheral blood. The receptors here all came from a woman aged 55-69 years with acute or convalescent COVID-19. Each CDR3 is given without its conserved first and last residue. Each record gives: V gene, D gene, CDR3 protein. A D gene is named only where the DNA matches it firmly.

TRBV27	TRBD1	ASSPKTGGHEQF
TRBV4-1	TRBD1	ASSPGQGTTNEKLF
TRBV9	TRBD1	ASSPRTGSNEQF
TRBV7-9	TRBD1	ASSVRDRAAEAF
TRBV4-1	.	ASSHITGRNTEAF
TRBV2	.	ASSERGGSNQPQH
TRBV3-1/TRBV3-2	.	ASSQGPGQPQH
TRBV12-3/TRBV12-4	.	ASSFAETQY
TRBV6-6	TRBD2	ASSYSTPSRAGAPF
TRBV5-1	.	ASSSEQRPYEQY
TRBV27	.	ASKTSLGHRYNSPLH
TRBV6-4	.	ASSDPPAAGKSYEQY
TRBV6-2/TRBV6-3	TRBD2	ASSYEAGIPGTTLLGYEQY
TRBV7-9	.	ASSLGRARDEQY
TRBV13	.	ASSTHGKGSTDTQY
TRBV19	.	ASNSEGAGGNTIY
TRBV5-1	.	ASSLGRINEKLF
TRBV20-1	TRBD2	SANDGGTSRTGELF
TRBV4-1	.	ASSQDRQASQRTEAF
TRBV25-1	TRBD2	ASSEAGGFSYNEQF
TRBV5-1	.	ASREERLYEQY
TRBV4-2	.	ASSQVTGEQY
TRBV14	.	ASSQEYTWLERELF
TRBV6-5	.	ASSPRNSGNTIY
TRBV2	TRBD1	ASSPRTGTGELF
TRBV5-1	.	ASSLVIAAHNEQF
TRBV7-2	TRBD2	ASSLTSGSSYEQY
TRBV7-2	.	ASSLGRASGNTIY
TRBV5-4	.	ASSLGLSGSYEQY
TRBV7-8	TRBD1	ASRYRTGQGIANEKLF
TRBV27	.	ASSLGQSSYEQY
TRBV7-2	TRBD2	ASSLANSGAPYEQY
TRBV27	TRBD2	ASQPRGGSETQY
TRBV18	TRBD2	ASSPLTSGANTGELF
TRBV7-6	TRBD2	ASSGGLAGFHEQY
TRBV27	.	ASSYRPGMNTEAF
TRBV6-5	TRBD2	ASSYGVAGAYEQY
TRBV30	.	ACSQTRTNSGGIRGYT
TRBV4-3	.	ASSQVRGGDGNTIY
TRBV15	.	ATSRGGEVEPQH
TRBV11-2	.	ASSWQEGSEAF
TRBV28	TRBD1	ASRPPDRGKQPQH
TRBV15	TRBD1	ATSPDRVVEKLF
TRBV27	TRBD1	ASSLKGQGALGYGYT
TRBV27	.	ASSDRRGELYGYT
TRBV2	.	ASSEGRGYSNQPQH
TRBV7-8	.	ASSVGGSNGYT
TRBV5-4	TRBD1	ASSGGRGLSDTEAF
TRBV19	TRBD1	ASSSGQGPYEAF
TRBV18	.	ASSPAGTSNQPQH
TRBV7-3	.	ASSLVPQGIAGELF
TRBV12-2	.	ASRTGQGYEQY
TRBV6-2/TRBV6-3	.	ASSLTGITEAF
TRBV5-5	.	ASSWRLTGGDSPLH
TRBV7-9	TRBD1	ASSLQGRGQETQY
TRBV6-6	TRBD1	ASSLPTGSPSPLH
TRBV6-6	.	ASSRGFAGAKGGYT
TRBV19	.	ASSIDSGQNIQY
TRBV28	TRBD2	ASSVRAIAGGPNEQF